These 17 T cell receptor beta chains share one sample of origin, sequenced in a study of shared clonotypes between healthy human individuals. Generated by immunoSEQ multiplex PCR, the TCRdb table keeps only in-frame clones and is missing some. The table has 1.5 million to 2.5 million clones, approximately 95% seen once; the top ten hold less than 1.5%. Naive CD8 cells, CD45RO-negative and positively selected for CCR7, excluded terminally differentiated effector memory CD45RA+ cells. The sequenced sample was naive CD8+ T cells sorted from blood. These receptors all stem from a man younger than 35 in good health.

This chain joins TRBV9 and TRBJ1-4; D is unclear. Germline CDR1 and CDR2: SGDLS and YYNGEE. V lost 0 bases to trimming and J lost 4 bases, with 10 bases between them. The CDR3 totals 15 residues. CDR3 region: CASSVEGGGNEKLFF. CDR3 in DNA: TGTGCCAGCAGCGTAGAGGGAGGCGGTAATGAAAAACTGTTTTTT.

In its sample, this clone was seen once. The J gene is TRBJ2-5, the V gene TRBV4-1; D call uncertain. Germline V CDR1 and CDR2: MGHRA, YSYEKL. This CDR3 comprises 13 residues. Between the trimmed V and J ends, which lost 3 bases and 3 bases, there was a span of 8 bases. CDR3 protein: CASSQRTEETQYF. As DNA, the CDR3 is TGCGCCAGCAGCCAGCGGACGGAAGAGACCCAGTACTTC.

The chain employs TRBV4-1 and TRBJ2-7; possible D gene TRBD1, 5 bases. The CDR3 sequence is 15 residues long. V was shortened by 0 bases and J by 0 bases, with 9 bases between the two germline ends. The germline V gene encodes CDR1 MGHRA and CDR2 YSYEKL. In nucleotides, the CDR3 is TGCGCCAGCAGCCAAGATTCAGACAGCTCCTACGAGCAGTACTTC. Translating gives CASSQDSDSSYEQYF.

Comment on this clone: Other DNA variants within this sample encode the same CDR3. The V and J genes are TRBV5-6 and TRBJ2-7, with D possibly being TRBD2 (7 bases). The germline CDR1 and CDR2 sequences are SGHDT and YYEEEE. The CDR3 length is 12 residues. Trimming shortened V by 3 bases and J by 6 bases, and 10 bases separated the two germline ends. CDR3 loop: CASSWGGAEQYF. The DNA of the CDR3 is TGTGCCAGCAGCTGGGGGGGGGCCGAGCAGTACTTC. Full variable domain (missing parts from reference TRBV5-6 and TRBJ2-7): DAGVTQSPTHLIKTRGQQVTLRCSPKSGHDTVSWYQQALGQGPQFIFQYYEEEERQRGNFPDRFSGHQFPNYSSELNVNALLLGDSALYLCASSWGGAEQYFGPGTRLTVT.

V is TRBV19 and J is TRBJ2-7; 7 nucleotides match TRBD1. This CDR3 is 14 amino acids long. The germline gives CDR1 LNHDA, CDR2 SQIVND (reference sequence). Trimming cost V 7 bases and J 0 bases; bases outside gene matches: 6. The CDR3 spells CASTAQGSSYEQYF. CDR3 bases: TGTGCCAGTACGGCACAGGGGAGCTCCTACGAGCAGTACTTC. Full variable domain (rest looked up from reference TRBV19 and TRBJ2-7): DGGITQSPKYLFRKEGQNVTLSCEQNLNHDAMYWYRQDPGQGLRLIYYSQIVNDFQKGDIAEGYSVSREKKESFPLTVTSAQKNPTAFYLCASTAQGSSYEQYFGPGTRLTVT.

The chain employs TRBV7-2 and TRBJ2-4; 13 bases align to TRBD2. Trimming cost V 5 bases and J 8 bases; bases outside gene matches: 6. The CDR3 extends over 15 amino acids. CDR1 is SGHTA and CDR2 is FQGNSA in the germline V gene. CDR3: CASSPGLAGEDIQYF. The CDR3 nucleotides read TGTGCCAGCAGCCCCGGACTAGCGGGGGAGGACATTCAGTACTTC.

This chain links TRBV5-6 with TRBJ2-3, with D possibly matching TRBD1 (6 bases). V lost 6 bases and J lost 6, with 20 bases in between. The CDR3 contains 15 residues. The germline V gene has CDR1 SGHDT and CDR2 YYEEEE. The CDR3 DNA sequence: TGTGCCAGCATTTTTGGAACAGGGTGGCCGGATACGCAGTATTTT. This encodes CASIFGTGWPDTQYF.

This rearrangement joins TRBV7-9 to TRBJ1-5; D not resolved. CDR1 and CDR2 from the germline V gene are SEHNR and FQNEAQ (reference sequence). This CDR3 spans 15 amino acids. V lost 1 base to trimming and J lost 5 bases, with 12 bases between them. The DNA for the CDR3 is TGTGCCAGCAGCTTAGACGGGGAGAGGTATCAGCCCCAGCATTTT. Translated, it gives CASSLDGERYQPQHF.

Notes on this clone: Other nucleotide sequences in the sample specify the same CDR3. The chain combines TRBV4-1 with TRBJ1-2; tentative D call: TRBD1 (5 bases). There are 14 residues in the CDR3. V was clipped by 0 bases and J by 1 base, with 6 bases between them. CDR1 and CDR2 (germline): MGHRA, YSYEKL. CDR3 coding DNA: TGCGCCAGCAGCCAAGAGAGGGGTAACTATGGCTACACCTTC. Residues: CASSQERGNYGYTF.

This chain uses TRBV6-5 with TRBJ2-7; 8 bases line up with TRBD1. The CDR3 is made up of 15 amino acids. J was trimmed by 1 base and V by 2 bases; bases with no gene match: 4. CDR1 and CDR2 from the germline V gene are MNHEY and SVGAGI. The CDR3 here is CASSYLGQGSYEQYF. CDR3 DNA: TGTGCCAGCAGTTACCTTGGACAGGGATCCTACGAGCAGTACTTC.

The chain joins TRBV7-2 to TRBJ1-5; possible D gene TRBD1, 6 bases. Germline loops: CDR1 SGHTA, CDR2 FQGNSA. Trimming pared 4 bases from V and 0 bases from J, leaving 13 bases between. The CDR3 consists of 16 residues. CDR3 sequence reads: CASSSEQGYSNQPQHF. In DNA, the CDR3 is TGTGCCAGCAGCTCCGAACAGGGTTATAGCAATCAGCCCCAGCATTTT.

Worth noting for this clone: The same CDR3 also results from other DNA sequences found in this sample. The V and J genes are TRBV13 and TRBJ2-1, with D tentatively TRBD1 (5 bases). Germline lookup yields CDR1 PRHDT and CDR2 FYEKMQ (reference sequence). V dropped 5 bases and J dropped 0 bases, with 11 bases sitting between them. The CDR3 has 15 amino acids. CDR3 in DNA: TGTGCCAGCAGCCTCACGGACAACTCCTACAATGAGCAGTTCTTC. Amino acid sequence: CASSLTDNSYNEQFF.

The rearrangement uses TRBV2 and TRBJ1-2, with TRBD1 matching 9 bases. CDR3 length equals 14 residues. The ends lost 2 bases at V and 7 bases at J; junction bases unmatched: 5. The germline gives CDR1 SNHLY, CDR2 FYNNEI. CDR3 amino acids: CASSEWTGAIGYTF. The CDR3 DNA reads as TGTGCCAGCAGTGAATGGACAGGGGCAATTGGCTACACCTTC.

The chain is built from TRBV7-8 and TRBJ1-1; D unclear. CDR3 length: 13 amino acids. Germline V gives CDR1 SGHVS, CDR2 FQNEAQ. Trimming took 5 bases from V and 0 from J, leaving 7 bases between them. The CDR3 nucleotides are TGTGCCAGCAGCGACACCCTGAACACTGAAGCTTTCTTT. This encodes CASSDTLNTEAFF.

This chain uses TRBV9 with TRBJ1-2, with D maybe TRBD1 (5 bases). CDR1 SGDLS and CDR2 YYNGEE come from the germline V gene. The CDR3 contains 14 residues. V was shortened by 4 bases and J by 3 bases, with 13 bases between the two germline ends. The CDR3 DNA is TGTGCCAGCAGCCTGTTTGGGGGGGACTATGGCTACACCTTC. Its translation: CASSLFGGDYGYTF.

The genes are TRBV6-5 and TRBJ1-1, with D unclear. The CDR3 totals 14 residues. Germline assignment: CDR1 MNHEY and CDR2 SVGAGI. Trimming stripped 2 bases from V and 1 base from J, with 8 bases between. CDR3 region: CASSYTSANTEAFF. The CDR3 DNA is TGTGCCAGCAGTTACACCTCCGCGAACACTGAAGCTTTCTTT.

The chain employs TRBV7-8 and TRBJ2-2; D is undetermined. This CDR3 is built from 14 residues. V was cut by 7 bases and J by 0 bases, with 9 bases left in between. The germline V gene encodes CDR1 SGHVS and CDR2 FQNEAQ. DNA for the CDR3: TGTGCCAGCATTGAGGACGCGAACACCGGGGAGCTGTTTTTT. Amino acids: CASIEDANTGELFF.